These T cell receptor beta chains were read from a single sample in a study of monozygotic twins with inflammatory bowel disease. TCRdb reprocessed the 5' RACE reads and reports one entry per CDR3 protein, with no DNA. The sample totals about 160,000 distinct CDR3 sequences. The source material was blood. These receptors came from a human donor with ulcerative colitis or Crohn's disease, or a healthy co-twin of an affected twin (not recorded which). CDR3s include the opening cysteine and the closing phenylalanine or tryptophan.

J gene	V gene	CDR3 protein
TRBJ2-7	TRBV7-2	CASSLMAGSYEQYF
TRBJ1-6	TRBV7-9	CASSLQGKGSPLHF
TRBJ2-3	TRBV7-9	CASSLRRDRGNTQYF
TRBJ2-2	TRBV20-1	CSARASTGYTGELFF
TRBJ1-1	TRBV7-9	CASLRRGEAFF
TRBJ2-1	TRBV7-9	CASSLIPSSYNEQFF
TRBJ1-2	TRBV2	CASSPLLTTGKETF
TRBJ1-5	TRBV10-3	CAISEGTEIGQPQHF
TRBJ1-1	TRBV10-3	CAISESGTENTEAFF
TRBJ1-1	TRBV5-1	CASSVGTDTEAFF
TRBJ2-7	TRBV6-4	CASSDSSGGAYEQYF
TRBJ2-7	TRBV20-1	CSAGTGYSYEQYF
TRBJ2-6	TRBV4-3	CASSHRQGSGANVLTF
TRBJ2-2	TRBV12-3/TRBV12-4	CASSLRPSGGDTGELFF
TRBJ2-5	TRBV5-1	CASSTGTGAEGQETQYF
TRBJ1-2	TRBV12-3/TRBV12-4	CASSKRPYTGGYGYTF
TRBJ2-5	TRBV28	CASSPGASGTQYF
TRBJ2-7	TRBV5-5	CASSLWPYEQYF
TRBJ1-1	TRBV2	CASSVAAGLLEAFF
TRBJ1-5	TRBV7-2	CASSPINSNQPQHF
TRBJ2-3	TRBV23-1	CASSRGLAGDYLVSRPSTDTQYF
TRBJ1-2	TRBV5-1	CASSLGEEDYGYTF
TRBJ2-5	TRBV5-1	CASSFAGALQETQYF
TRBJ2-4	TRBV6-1	CASSDGQGNIQYF
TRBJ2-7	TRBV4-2	CASSQEGEGTGPYEQYF
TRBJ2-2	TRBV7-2	CASSFGGLDAGELFF
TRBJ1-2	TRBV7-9	CASSSGPSYGYTF
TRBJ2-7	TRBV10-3	CAIRKGADQGEQYF
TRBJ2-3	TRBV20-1	CSADFTTDTQYF
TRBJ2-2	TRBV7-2	CASSLDAWENTGELFF
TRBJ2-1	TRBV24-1	CATSDFGSSGPNEQFF
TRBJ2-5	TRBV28	CASRPLSGLGQETQYF
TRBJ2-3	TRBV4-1	CASSQPSRGSNTDTQYF
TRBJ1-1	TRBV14	CASSTLDTEAFF
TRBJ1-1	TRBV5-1	CASSLWGEGDTEAFF
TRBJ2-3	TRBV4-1	CASSQDYPAPDTQYF